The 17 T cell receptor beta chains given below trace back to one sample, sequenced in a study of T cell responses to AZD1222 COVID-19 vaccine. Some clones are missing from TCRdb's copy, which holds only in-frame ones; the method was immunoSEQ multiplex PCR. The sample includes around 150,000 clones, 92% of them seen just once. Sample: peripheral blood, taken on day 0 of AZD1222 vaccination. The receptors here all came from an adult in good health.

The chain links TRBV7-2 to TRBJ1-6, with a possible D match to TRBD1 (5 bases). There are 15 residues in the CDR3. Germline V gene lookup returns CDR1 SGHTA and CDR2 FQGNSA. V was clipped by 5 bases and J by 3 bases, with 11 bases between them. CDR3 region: CASSARQIYNSPLHF. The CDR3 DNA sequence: TGTGCCAGCAGCGCGAGACAGATCTATAATTCACCCCTCCACTTT. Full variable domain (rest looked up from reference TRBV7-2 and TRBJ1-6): GAGVSQSPSNKVTEKGKDVELRCDPISGHTALYWYRQSLGQGLEFLIYFQGNSAPDKSGLPSDRFSAERTGGSVSTLTIQRTQQEDSAVYLCASSARQIYNSPLHFGNGTRLTVT.

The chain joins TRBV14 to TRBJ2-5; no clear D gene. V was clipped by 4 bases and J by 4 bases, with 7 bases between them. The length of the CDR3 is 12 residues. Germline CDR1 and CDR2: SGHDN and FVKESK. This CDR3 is CASSPLGETQYF. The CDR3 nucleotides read TGTGCCAGCAGCCCATTGGGAGAGACCCAGTACTTC.

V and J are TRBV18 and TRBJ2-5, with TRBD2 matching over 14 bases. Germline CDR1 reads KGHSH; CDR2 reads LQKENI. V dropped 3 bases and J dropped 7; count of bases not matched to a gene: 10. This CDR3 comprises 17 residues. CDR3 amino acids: CASSPGTSGRAFATQYF. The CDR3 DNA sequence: TGTGCCAGCTCACCCGGGACTAGCGGGAGAGCATTCGCGACCCAGTACTTC.

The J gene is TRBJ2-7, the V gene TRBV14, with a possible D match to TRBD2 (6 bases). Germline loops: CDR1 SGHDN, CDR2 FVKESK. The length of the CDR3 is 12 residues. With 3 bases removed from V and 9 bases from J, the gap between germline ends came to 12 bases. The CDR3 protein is CASSHGGSGQYF. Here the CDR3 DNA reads TGTGCCAGCAGCCACGGGGGTTCGGGGCAGTACTTC. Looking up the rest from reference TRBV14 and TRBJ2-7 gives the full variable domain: EAGVTQFPSHSVIEKGQTVTLRCDPISGHDNLYWYRRVMGKEIKFLLHFVKESKQDESGMPNNRFLAERTGGTYSTLKVQPAELEDSGVYFCASSHGGSGQYFGPGTRLTVT.

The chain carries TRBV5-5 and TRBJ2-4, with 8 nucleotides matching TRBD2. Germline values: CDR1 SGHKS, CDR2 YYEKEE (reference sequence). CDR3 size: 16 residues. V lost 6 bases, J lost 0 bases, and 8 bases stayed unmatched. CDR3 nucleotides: TGTGCCAGCACCGGGGGGGCGGAAATAGCCAAAAACATTCAGTACTTC. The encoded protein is CASTGGAEIAKNIQYF.

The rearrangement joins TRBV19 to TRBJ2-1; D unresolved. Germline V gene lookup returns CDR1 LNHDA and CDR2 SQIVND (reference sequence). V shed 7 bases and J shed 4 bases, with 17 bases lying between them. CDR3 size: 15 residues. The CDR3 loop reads CASTASGSAYNEQFF. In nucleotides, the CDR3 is TGTGCCAGTACCGCCTCCGGTTCAGCTTACAATGAGCAGTTCTTC.

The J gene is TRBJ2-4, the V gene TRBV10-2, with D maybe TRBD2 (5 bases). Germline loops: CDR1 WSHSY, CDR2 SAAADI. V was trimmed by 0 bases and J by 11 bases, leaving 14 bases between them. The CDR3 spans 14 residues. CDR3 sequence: CASSESTLGAVQYF. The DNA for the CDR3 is TGCGCCAGCAGTGAGTCGACTCTGGGAGCTGTTCAGTACTTC.

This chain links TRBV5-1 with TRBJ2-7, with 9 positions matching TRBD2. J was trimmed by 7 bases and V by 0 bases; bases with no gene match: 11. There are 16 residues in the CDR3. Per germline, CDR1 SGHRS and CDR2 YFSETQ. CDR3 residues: CASSLVPASGTREQYF. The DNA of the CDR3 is TGCGCCAGCAGCTTGGTTCCGGCTAGCGGGACGCGGGAGCAGTACTTC.

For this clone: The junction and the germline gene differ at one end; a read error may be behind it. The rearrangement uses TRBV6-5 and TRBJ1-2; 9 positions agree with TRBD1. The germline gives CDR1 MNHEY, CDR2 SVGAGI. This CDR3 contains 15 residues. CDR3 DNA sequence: TGTGCCAGCAGTGACTCGGGACAGGGAGCCTATGGCTACACCTTC. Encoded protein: CASSDSGQGAYGYTF.

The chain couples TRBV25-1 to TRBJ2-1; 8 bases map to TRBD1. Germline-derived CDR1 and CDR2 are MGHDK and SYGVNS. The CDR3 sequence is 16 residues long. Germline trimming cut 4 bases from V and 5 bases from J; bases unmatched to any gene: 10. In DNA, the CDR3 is TGTGCCAGCAGTGGTGCGCCACCGGGACAGGACAATGAGCAGTTCTTC. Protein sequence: CASSGAPPGQDNEQFF.

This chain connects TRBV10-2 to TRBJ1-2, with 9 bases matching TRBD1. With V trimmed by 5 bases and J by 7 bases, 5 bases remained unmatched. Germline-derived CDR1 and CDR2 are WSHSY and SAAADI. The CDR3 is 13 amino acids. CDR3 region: CASSLDRGFGYTF. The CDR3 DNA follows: TGCGCCAGCAGTTTAGACAGGGGGTTTGGCTACACCTTC.

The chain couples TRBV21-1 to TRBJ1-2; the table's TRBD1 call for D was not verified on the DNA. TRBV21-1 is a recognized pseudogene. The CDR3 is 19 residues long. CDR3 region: CASSKALGQAESANYGYTF. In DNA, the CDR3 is TGTGCCAGCAGCAAAGCGCTGGGACAGGCGGAATCAGCTAACTATGGCTACACCTTC.

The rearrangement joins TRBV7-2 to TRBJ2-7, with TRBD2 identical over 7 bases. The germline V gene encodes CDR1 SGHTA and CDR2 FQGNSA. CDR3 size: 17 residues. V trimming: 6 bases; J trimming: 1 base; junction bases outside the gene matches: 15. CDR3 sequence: CASSLGLAVTGSYEQYF. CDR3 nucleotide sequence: TGTGCCAGCAGTCTCGGGCTAGCGGTGACTGGATCCTACGAGCAGTACTTC.

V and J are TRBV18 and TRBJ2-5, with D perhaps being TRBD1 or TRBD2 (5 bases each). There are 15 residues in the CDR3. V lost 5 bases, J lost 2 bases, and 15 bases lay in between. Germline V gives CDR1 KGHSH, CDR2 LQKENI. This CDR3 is CASSTVRGPQETQYF. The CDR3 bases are TGTGCCAGCTCAACCGTAAGGGGACCTCAAGAGACCCAGTACTTC.

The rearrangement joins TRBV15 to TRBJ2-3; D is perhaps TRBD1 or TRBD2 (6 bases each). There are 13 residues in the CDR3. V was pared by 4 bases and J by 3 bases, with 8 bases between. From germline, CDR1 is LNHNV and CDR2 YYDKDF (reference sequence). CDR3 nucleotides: TGTGCCACCAGCATAGGGGGGACAGATACGCAGTATTTT. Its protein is CATSIGGTDTQYF.

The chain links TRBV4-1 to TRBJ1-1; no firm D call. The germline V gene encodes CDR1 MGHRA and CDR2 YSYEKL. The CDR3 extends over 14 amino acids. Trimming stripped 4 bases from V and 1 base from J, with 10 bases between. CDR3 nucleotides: TGCGCCAGCAGCCTCTCGGCCCCGAACACTGAAGCTTTCTTT. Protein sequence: CASSLSAPNTEAFF.

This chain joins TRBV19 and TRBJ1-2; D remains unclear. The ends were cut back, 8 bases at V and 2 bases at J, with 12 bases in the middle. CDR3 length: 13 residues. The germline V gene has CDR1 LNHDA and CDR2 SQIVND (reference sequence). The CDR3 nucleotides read TGTGCCAGTTCACCGGGAATAAACTATGGCTACACCTTC. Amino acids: CASSPGINYGYTF.